The 8 T cell receptor beta chains below were found in one sample sequenced in a study of tumor-infiltrating lymphocytes in primary liver carcinoma. Blood RNA originated from unsorted whole blood, with germline DNA additionally extracted. The investigators made TCR beta cDNA from about 510 ng total RNA, using a constant-region primer. Three nested multiplex PCR rounds, a slightly modified ARM-PCR method, built the TCR beta libraries. Running about 11 cycles apiece, the first two PCR rounds relied on TRBV1-TRBV30 forward primers together with a C-beta reverse primer. One entry per CDR3 protein, called by TCRdb with MiXCR from the multiplex PCR reads. The sample records about 200,000 distinct CDR3 sequences, about two thirds being singletons. Sequencing used peripheral blood. The receptor source for this set is a woman aged 60-70 years with primary liver carcinoma and hepatitis B virus infection.

This clonotype has a count of ten or more. The chain employs TRBV10-2 and TRBJ2-3; no clear D gene. The length of the CDR3 is 11 residues. Trimming shortened V by 5 bases and J by 4 bases, and 4 bases separated the two germline ends. The V gene's germline CDR1 is WSHSY and CDR2 SAAADI. The CDR3 DNA reads TGCGCCAGCAGTAGAGCAGATACGCAGTATTTT. Translation gives CASSRADTQYF.

This clonotype appeared many times. The gene calls are TRBV11-3 and TRBJ2-7; tentatively, D is TRBD2 (5 bases). V lost 2 bases and J 6 bases, leaving 14 bases between the germline ends. CDR3 length equals 14 residues. Per germline, CDR1 SGHNT and CDR2 YENEEA. CDR3 sequence (DNA): TGTGCCAGCAGCTTAATGCAAACTAGGGCCGAGCAGTACTTC. Residues: CASSLMQTRAEQYF.

Note on this clonotype: A read error is likely, as this CDR3 ends without the conserved phenylalanine or tryptophan. V gene TRBV2 combines with J gene TRBJ1-2; D uncertain. The CDR3 has 13 residues. Germline V gives CDR1 SNHLY, CDR2 FYNNEI. The V end was cut by 2 bases, the J end by 7 bases, with 11 bases between. DNA for the CDR3: TGTGCCAGCAGTGAATACCCAACGAGTGGCTACACCTCC. Its protein is CASSEYPTSGYTS.

Worth noting for this clonotype: A much larger clone differs from this one at a single base, so this may be a read error. J is TRBJ1-6 and V is TRBV12-3 or TRBV12-4, with D perhaps matching TRBD1 (5 bases). The CDR3 has 16 amino acids. The CDR3 spells CVSSGTGGIQNSPLHF. CDR3 DNA sequence: TGTGTCAGCAGTGGGACCGGCGGCATCCAAAATTCACCCCTCCACTTT.

A word on this clonotype: A read error is likely, as this CDR3 ends without the conserved phenylalanine or tryptophan. This sequence joins TRBV5-1 and TRBJ1-1, with TRBD1 matching over 9 bases. CDR3 size: 15 residues. V lost 4 bases, J lost 3 bases, and 7 bases stayed unmatched. CDR1 is SGHRS and CDR2 is YFSETQ in the germline V gene. The CDR3 DNA follows: TGCGCCAGCAGCGGGGACAGGGCGAGTTACACTGAAGCTTTCCTT. Translating it yields CASSGDRASYTEAFL.

V gene TRBV6-5 combines with J gene TRBJ2-5; 8 bases line up with TRBD1. The CDR3 runs 17 residues. V shed 2 bases, J shed 5 bases, and the junction held 13 bases outside the gene matches. Per germline, CDR1 MNHEY and CDR2 SVGAGI. The CDR3 region is CASSYPAAGGALETQYF. CDR3 coding DNA: TGTGCCAGCAGTTACCCCGCGGCAGGGGGCGCTTTGGAGACCCAGTACTTC.

In its sample, this clonotype was seen a few times. Just one base apart from a much larger clone, this may be a read error. This chain connects TRBV4-2 to TRBJ1-2; D is uncertain. The CDR3 is made up of 14 amino acids. CDR1 is LGHNA, CDR2 YNFKEQ, per germline. Trimming removed 0 bases at V and 3 bases at J, with 8 bases between. CDR3 protein: CASSQEAGYYGYTF. For the CDR3, the DNA is TGTGCCAGCAGCCAAGAAGCCGGTTACTATGGCTACACCTTC.

Ten or more counts support this clonotype. This chain links TRBV6-5 with TRBJ2-7; the D is unclear. This CDR3 contains 13 residues. CDR1 and CDR2 from the germline V gene are MNHEY and SVGAGI. V lost 4 bases to trimming and J lost 2 bases, with 9 bases between them. The CDR3 protein is CASSSPAPYEQYF. In DNA form, the CDR3 reads TGTGCCAGCAGTTCACCGGCCCCCTACGAGCAGTACTTC.